This T cell receptor beta chain originates from a study of T cells in women clearing cervical HPV infection. Study results and caveats: Unknown T-cell numbers per sample may underlie the richness differences.

The V gene end was trimmed by 2 bases and the J gene end by 5 bases; junction bases not matched to a gene: 6. The germline V gene encodes CDR1 ENHRY and CDR2 SYGVKD. This CDR3 is 16 amino acids long. Cervical HPV DNA detected by MY09/MY11 PCR, typed by dot-blot. The repertoire was sequenced with immunoSEQ multiplex PCR; TCRdb's copy has only in-frame clones and lacks some. This table lists 25,000 to 30,000 clones. As concerns this clone: Its specificity is not known. The CDR3 is cut off 3 residues early in the read; its end comes from the germline J gene.

The source material was blood buffy coat. The rearrangement uses TRBV10-3 and TRBJ1-6, with TRBD1 matching 7 bases. This clonotype was obtained from a woman between 18 and 70 years old with a cervical HPV16 infection that either progressed to CIN3+ or cleared (not recorded which). CDR3 DNA, as far as it was read: TGTGCCATCAGTGAGAGGGGGCCGAGGGATAATTCACCC. It specifies CAISERGPRDNSP. Given in full, the CDR3 is CAISERGPRDNSPLHF.